The clone carrying this TCR beta chain was detected many times. TCRdb re-called the PCR reads through MiXCR, storing one row per CDR3 protein. This repertoire shows about half a million distinct CDR3 sequences, less than 30% found once; its top ten account for roughly 0.79%. As CD8+CD4-CCR7+CD45RA+ cells, naive CD8 T cells were sorted. This entry is derived from a study of molecular identifiers for immune sequencing clone quantification. Germline V lookup: CDR1 DFQATT, CDR2 SNEGSKA (reference sequence). The length of the CDR3 is 15 residues. Losses at the gene ends were 5 bases for V and 7 bases for J; bases not matched to a gene: 16.

The clonotype comes from a human donor in good health. Some libraries in this study had Jurkat cell RNA spiked in. Sequencing was done on a sample of naive CD8+ T cells from blood, with Jurkat cell RNA spiked in. Subset in this sample: FACS-sorted CD8+CD4-CCR7+CD45RA+ naive T cells. The chain uses TRBV20-1 and TRBJ2-7, with TRBD1 identical over 8 bases. CDR3 protein: CSAEPRDRPLREQYF. For the CDR3, the DNA is TGCAGTGCTGAACCTAGGGACAGGCCATTGAGGGAGCAGTACTTC.